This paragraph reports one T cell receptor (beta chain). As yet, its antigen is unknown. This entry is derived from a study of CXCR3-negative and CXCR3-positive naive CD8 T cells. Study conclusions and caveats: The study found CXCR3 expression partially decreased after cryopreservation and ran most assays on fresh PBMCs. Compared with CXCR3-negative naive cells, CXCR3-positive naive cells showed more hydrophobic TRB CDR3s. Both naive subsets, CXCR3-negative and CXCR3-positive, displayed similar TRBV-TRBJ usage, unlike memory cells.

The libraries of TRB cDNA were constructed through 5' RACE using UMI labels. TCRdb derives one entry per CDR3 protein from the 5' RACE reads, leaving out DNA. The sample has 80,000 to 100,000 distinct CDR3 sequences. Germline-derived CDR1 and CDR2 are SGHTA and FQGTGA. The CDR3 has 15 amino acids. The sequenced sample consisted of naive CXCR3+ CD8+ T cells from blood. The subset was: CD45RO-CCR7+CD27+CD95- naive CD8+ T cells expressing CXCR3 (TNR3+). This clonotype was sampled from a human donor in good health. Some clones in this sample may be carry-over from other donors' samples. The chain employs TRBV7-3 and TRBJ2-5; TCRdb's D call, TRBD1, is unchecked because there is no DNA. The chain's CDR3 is CASSRLGGGGETQYF.